These T cell receptor beta chains were read from a single sample in a study of blood T cell repertoires in COVID-19. The data were produced by immunoSEQ multiplex PCR, yet TCRdb's version contains in-frame clones alone and is incomplete. The data show under 250,000 clones, 80% to 95% seen once. The sequenced sample was peripheral blood. The receptors derive from a man aged 55-75 years with COVID-19, enrolled during active disease. The CDR3 runs from the conserved cysteine through the conserved F or W. The D gene is left open where the match is weak. Clone size is not always given. Where it is, it says once, few, many or a class for expanded clones.

cdr3_aa cdr3_nt d_call j_call v_call clone_size
CASSLGGFPGELFF TGTGCCAGCAGCTTAGGGGGCTTCCCCGGGGAGCTGTTTTTT NA TRBJ2-2 TRBV7-2 NA
CASSLTGWNTEAFF TGTGCCAGCAGCTTAACAGGGTGGAACACTGAAGCTTTCTTT NA TRBJ1-1 TRBV7-6 NA
CASNTGGNSPLHF TGTGCCAGCAACACAGGGGGCAACTCACCCCTCCACTTT TRBD1 TRBJ1-6 TRBV11-2 NA
CASRWEMNTEAFF TGTGCCAGCAGATGGGAGATGAACACTGAAGCTTTCTTT NA TRBJ1-1 TRBV2 NA
CASSAKDRPIEQFF TGTGCCAGCAGCGCAAAAGACAGACCAATTGAGCAGTTCTTC NA TRBJ2-1 TRBV5-4 NA
CASSLPAGSWNYEQYF TGTGCCAGCAGTCTCCCTGCGGGCTCTTGGAACTACGAGCAGTACTTC NA TRBJ2-7 TRBV28 NA
CASSLSGSTNEKLFF TGTGCCAGCAGTTTGTCCGGGTCAACTAATGAAAAACTGTTTTTT NA TRBJ1-4 TRBV28 NA
CACTGGSYNEQFF TGTGCCTGTACAGGGGGTTCCTACAATGAGCAGTTCTTC TRBD1 TRBJ2-1 TRBV30 few
CSVQGPGYNEQFF TGCAGCGTTCAAGGGCCCGGGTACAATGAGCAGTTCTTC NA TRBJ2-1 TRBV29-1 NA
CASSPDSYEQYF TGTGCCAGCAGCCCCGACAGCTACGAGCAGTACTTC NA TRBJ2-7 TRBV12-3/TRBV12-4 NA
CASSLIPRFANTGELFF TGTGCCAGCAGCTTAATCCCTCGGTTCGCGAACACCGGGGAGCTGTTTTTT NA TRBJ2-2 TRBV7-9 NA
CASSPHSGGTEAFF TGTGCCAGCAGCCCCCATTCGGGGGGGACTGAAGCTTTCTTT NA TRBJ1-1 TRBV28 NA
CASSLASGMNTEAFF TGTGCCAGCAGCTTAGCGTCGGGGATGAACACTGAAGCTTTCTTT NA TRBJ1-1 TRBV7-9 NA
CASNQDRSQETQYF TGTGCCAGCAACCAGGACAGGAGTCAAGAGACCCAGTACTTC TRBD1 TRBJ2-5 TRBV2 NA
CASSLSAGTVMISGYTF TGTGCCAGCAGTTTATCAGCCGGGACAGTCATGATTTCTGGCTACACCTTC TRBD1 TRBJ1-2 TRBV28 NA
CAISEYQGAGETQYF TGTGCCATCAGTGAATACCAGGGGGCTGGGGAGACCCAGTACTTC TRBD1 TRBJ2-5 TRBV10-3 NA
CSVEPRLAVNEQFF TGCAGCGTTGAACCTCGACTAGCGGTCAATGAGCAGTTCTTC TRBD2 TRBJ2-1 TRBV29-1 NA
CASSLLHGQTSGANVLTF TGCGCCAGCAGCTTGCTCCACGGACAGACCTCTGGGGCCAACGTCCTGACTTTC NA TRBJ2-6 TRBV5-1 NA
CASSDEDYYGYTF TGTGCCAGCAGTGACGAGGACTACTATGGCTACACCTTC NA TRBJ1-2 TRBV6-1 NA
CASSLGQGAIPPLHF TGTGCCAGCAGCTTGGGACAGGGAGCAATTCCACCCCTCCACTTT TRBD1 TRBJ1-6 TRBV5-4 NA
CASRAEANTGELFF TGTGCCAGCAGAGCGGAGGCGAACACCGGGGAGCTGTTTTTT NA TRBJ2-2 TRBV6-6 NA
CASTMDRVNSPLHF TGTGCCAGCACCATGGACAGGGTAAATTCACCCCTCCACTTT TRBD1 TRBJ1-6 TRBV6-6 NA
CASSLPREGYTF TGTGCCAGCAGCCTTCCCAGGGAAGGCTACACCTTC NA TRBJ1-2 TRBV3-1/TRBV3-2 few
CASSQAGDVNEQFF TGTGCCAGCAGCCAAGCGGGAGATGTCAATGAGCAGTTCTTC NA TRBJ2-1 TRBV4-2 once
CASSLTIAGAGELFF TGCGCCAGCAGCCTAACCATAGCGGGAGCCGGGGAGCTGTTTTTT TRBD2 TRBJ2-2 TRBV4-1 NA
CASSIVGGRGKNEQYF TGTGCCAGTAGTATAGTAGGCGGGAGAGGGAAGAACGAGCAGTACTTC TRBD2 TRBJ2-7 TRBV19 NA
CASSEYRTTRGQFF TGCGCCAGCAGTGAGTATAGGACTACCCGTGGGCAGTTCTTC NA TRBJ2-1 TRBV10-1 NA
CASSPPGLVDNEQFF TGCGCCAGCAGCCCGCCGGGACTAGTCGACAATGAGCAGTTCTTC TRBD2 TRBJ2-1 TRBV5-1 NA
CASSPSRTGSDEQYF TGTGCCAGCAGCCCCAGCCGGACAGGCTCGGACGAGCAGTACTTC TRBD1 TRBJ2-7 TRBV7-2 NA
CASSPMGAGGNTIYF TGCGCCAGCAGCCCAATGGGGGCAGGAGGAAACACCATATATTTT NA TRBJ1-3 TRBV5-1 NA
CASSGGDSAFSLHF TGTGCCAGCAGTGGAGGGGACAGCGCTTTCTCCCTCCACTTT TRBD1 TRBJ1-6 TRBV27 NA
CASGLSGSTDTQYF TGTGCCAGCGGGTTGAGCGGAAGCACAGATACGCAGTATTTT NA TRBJ2-3 TRBV2 NA
CASCPGQGRRNTGELFF TGCGCCAGCTGTCCGGGACAGGGGAGAAGGAACACCGGGGAGCTGTTTTTT TRBD1 TRBJ2-2 TRBV5-1 NA
CASSPLVRGLSGNTIYF TGTGCCAGCTCACCACTGGTCAGGGGGCTCTCTGGAAACACCATATATTTT TRBD1 TRBJ1-3 TRBV18 NA
CATSKPGQGGTYNEQFF TGTGCCACCAGCAAACCTGGACAGGGAGGAACCTACAATGAGCAGTTCTTC TRBD1 TRBJ2-1 TRBV15 NA
CASSLVRGRDTQYF TGTGCCAGCAGCTTAGTGCGGGGTCGGGATACGCAGTATTTT NA TRBJ2-3 TRBV7-2 NA
CASSDDRSRTDTQYF TGTGCCAGCAGTGACGACAGGAGCCGCACAGATACGCAGTATTTT NA TRBJ2-3 TRBV6-1 NA
CASSTTGRSPLHF TGTGCCAGCAGCACAACAGGGCGATCACCCCTCCACTTT NA TRBJ1-6 TRBV21-1 NA
CASSLGLAGDTQYF TGTGCCAGCAGCTTGGGACTAGCGGGAGATACGCAGTATTTT TRBD2 TRBJ2-3 TRBV7-9 NA
CASGHNRASGGEKLFF TGTGCTAGTGGTCACAACAGGGCTTCGGGAGGGGAAAAACTGTTTTTT NA TRBJ1-4 TRBV12-5 NA
CASSQVPGYEQFF TGTGCCAGCAGCCAAGTCCCAGGCTATGAGCAGTTCTTC NA TRBJ2-1 TRBV14 NA
CAWSVGVGGSYEQYF TGTGCCTGGAGTGTTGGGGTTGGGGGGTCCTACGAGCAGTACTTC NA TRBJ2-7 TRBV30 NA
CALAASGPWAQYF TGTGCCTTAGCGGCTAGCGGACCTTGGGCCCAGTACTTC TRBD2 TRBJ2-5 TRBV30 NA
CASSPPLGTSAYNEQFF TGTGCCAGCTCACCACCTCTAGGGACTAGCGCGTACAATGAGCAGTTCTTC TRBD2 TRBJ2-1 TRBV18 NA
CASSPSREQYF TGTGCCAGCTCACCGAGCCGCGAGCAGTACTTC NA TRBJ2-7 TRBV18 NA
CASAGQTYTEAFF TGTGCCAGTGCAGGACAGACATACACTGAAGCTTTCTTT NA TRBJ1-1 TRBV19 NA
CASSRMGFQGTEAFF TGTGCCAGCAGTCGAATGGGTTTTCAGGGCACTGAAGCTTTCTTT NA TRBJ1-1 TRBV6-2/TRBV6-3 NA
CASSPQGSGPQHF TGTGCCAGCAGTCCCCAGGGTTCTGGGCCCCAGCATTTT NA TRBJ1-5 TRBV2 NA
CASSLGAGSNQPQHF TGTGCCAGCAGCTTGGGGGCTGGGAGCAATCAGCCCCAGCATTTT NA TRBJ1-5 TRBV7-6 few
CASSLSTVNYGYTF TGTGCCAGCAGCTTGTCTACGGTTAACTATGGCTACACCTTC NA TRBJ1-2 TRBV5-6 NA
CASSVAGTEYGYTF TGTGCCAGCAGCGTCGCCGGGACAGAGTATGGCTACACCTTC TRBD1 TRBJ1-2 TRBV6-5 NA
CAARQGNTGELFF TGTGCCGCGCGCCAGGGGAACACCGGGGAGCTGTTTTTT NA TRBJ2-2 TRBV10-3 NA
CATSDGAARDTNGYTF TGTGCCACCAGTGATGGGGCGGCGAGGGACACAAATGGCTACACCTTC NA TRBJ1-2 TRBV24-1 NA
CASSIDYPVMRDTQYF TGTGCCAGTAGTATCGACTACCCAGTAATGAGAGATACGCAGTATTTT NA TRBJ2-3 TRBV19 NA
CASSEAGVTNYGYTF TGTGCCAGCAGTGAAGCAGGAGTTACTAACTATGGCTACACCTTC NA TRBJ1-2 TRBV2 NA
CASSPQNSYNEQFF TGTGCCAGCAGCCCACAAAACTCCTACAATGAGCAGTTCTTC NA TRBJ2-1 TRBV11-3 NA